One and the same sample provided the 24 T cell receptor beta chains below, sequenced in a study of CD8+ T cells in alopecia areata. TCR sequencing used cDNA made by reverse transcription of extracted RNA. Assay: immunoSEQ multiplex PCR; the TCRdb copy retains only in-frame clones and omits some. The top ten clones hold about 8.5% of a sample with about 11,000 clones, roughly 59% of them seen once. Peripheral blood and lesional scalp punch biopsies were taken from alopecia areata patients. This specimen was skin, taken at week 0. These receptors were obtained from a human donor with alopecia areata.

The chain couples TRBV7-9 to TRBJ1-2, with 7 bases lining up with TRBD1. CDR1 is SEHNR, CDR2 FQNEAQ, per germline (reference sequence). Losses at the gene ends were 5 bases for V and 5 bases for J; bases not matched to a gene: 8. The CDR3 totals 14 residues. The CDR3 DNA follows: TGTGCCAGCAGCCACCGGGACAGTCCATATGGCTACACCTTC. It yields the protein CASSHRDSPYGYTF.

This chain uses TRBV4-2 with TRBJ1-4; possibly TRBD1 for D (5 bases). Trimming stripped 0 bases from V and 4 bases from J, with 9 bases between. Germline V gene lookup returns CDR1 LGHNA and CDR2 YNFKEQ. The CDR3 is 15 amino acids. The CDR3 loop reads CASSQDGGYNEKLFF. The CDR3 region has the DNA TGTGCCAGCAGCCAAGATGGGGGATATAATGAAAAACTGTTTTTT.

A few counts support this clone. The rearrangement joins TRBV19 to TRBJ2-2; D is possibly TRBD2 (5 bases). V dropped 7 bases and J dropped 0 bases, with 15 bases sitting between them. Germline values: CDR1 LNHDA, CDR2 SQIVND (reference sequence). CDR3 size: 16 residues. CDR3 DNA: TGTGCCAGTACGGACGGTGGACTCTCGAACACCGGGGAGCTGTTTTTT. It encodes CASTDGGLSNTGELFF.

V usage is TRBV29-1 and J usage is TRBJ2-2; TRBD1 matches 7 bases. Unmatched junction bases numbered 7, after V lost 0 bases and J lost 3 bases. Germline CDR1 is SQVTM and CDR2 is ANQGSEA. CDR3 size: 16 residues. DNA of the CDR3: TGCAGCGTTGAAGATCGGTCAGGGGGTCACACCGGGGAGCTGTTTTTT. This gives the protein CSVEDRSGGHTGELFF.

The chain employs TRBV15 and TRBJ2-5; D unclear. Germline V gives CDR1 LNHNV, CDR2 YYDKDF (reference sequence). CDR3 size: 16 residues. With 0 bases removed from V and 1 base from J, the gap between germline ends came to 12 bases. The CDR3 bases are TGTGCCACCAGCAGAGATCTTCGTCTCGGCCAAGAGACCCAGTACTTC. This encodes CATSRDLRLGQETQYF.

This clone was found a few times. This rearrangement joins TRBV6-1 to TRBJ1-5; weak D call: TRBD1 (5 bases). Trimming left V 3 bases short and J 6 bases short, with 15 bases between. Per the germline V gene, CDR1 is MNHNS and CDR2 is SASEGT. CDR3 length: 15 residues. The CDR3 region is CASSDSGEPGQPQHF. In DNA, the CDR3 is TGTGCCAGCAGTGATTCGGGGGAACCAGGTCAGCCCCAGCATTTT.

Only a few counts were recorded for this clone. The chain joins TRBV6-1 to TRBJ2-5, with 11 bases aligning to TRBD2. J gave up 5 bases and V 6 bases, and 8 bases lay outside the gene matches. The CDR3 has 15 residues. CDR1 and CDR2 from the germline V gene are MNHNS and SASEGT. CDR3 bases: TGTGCCAGCAGCCATAGCGGGAGGGCCGGGGAGACCCAGTACTTC. Its protein product is CASSHSGRAGETQYF.

This clone showed up just a few times. The V gene is TRBV6-6, the J gene TRBJ1-1; no clear D gene. The CDR3 runs 11 residues. V was shortened by 7 bases and J by 4 bases, with 7 bases between the two germline ends. Germline-derived CDR1 and CDR2 are MNHNY and SVGAGI (reference sequence). CDR3 DNA sequence: TGTGCCAGCATTGACCGCACTGAAGCTTTCTTT. Its protein product is CASIDRTEAFF.

This clone was seen just once. This chain links TRBV5-1 with TRBJ2-2; the match to TRBD1 covers 8 bases. CDR1 is SGHRS and CDR2 is YFSETQ in the germline V gene. The CDR3 runs to 16 residues. The V gene end was trimmed by 4 bases and the J gene end by 1 base; junction bases not matched to a gene: 6. CDR3 protein: CASSVGTGGNTGELFF. Here the CDR3 DNA reads TGCGCCAGCAGCGTTGGGACAGGAGGGAACACCGGGGAGCTGTTTTTT.

The chain carries TRBV5-1 and TRBJ1-3; D is unclear. In germline, CDR1 is SGHRS, CDR2 YFSETQ. CDR3 length: 14 amino acids. V gave up 4 bases and J gave up 0 bases, with 8 bases separating them. The CDR3 DNA reads TGCGCCAGCAGCCAAGGCCACTCTGGAAACACCATATATTTT. Encoded protein: CASSQGHSGNTIYF. The full variable domain, completed using reference TRBV5-1 and TRBJ1-3, is KAGVTQTPRYLIKTRGQQVTLSCSPISGHRSVSWYQQTPGQGLQFLFEYFSETQRNKGNFPGRFSGRQFSNSRSEMNVSTLELGDSALYLCASSQGHSGNTIYFGEGSWLTVV.

The rearrangement uses TRBV10-1 and TRBJ2-1; D call uncertain. V was trimmed by 4 bases and J by 9 bases, leaving 13 bases between them. The CDR3 is made up of 13 amino acids. In germline, CDR1 is WNHNN, CDR2 SYGVQD (reference sequence). CDR3 DNA: TGCGCCAGCAGTGGGGCCAGAGCGACTGAGCAGTTCTTC. Encoded protein: CASSGARATEQFF.

The J gene is TRBJ2-5, the V gene TRBV11-2, with D possibly matching TRBD2 (6 bases). The CDR3 length is 16 residues. V lost 5 bases to trimming and J lost 2 bases, with 18 bases between them. Germline loops: CDR1 SGHAT, CDR2 FQNNGV. The CDR3 nucleotides are TGTGCCAGCAGCCGACGGACCCAGGGAGGACAAGAGACCCAGTACTTC. It yields the protein CASSRRTQGGQETQYF.

By share of the sample, this clone is medium-sized. The V call is TRBV6-1, the J call TRBJ2-3; D possibly corresponds to TRBD1 (5 bases). Germline V lookup: CDR1 MNHNS, CDR2 SASEGT. CDR3 length: 11 amino acids. V was trimmed by 7 bases and J by 6 bases, leaving 8 bases between them. CDR3 region: CASTGYDTQYF. CDR3 in DNA: TGTGCCAGCACAGGGTACGATACGCAGTATTTT.

The gene calls are TRBV29-1 and TRBJ2-2; no firm D call. Germline assignment: CDR1 SQVTM and CDR2 ANQGSEA. Trimming left V 4 bases short and J 0 bases short, with 6 bases between. The CDR3 runs 13 residues. Written as DNA, the CDR3 is TGCAGCGTTGGAAACACGAACACCGGGGAGCTGTTTTTT. Its protein is CSVGNTNTGELFF.

This chain uses TRBV29-1 with TRBJ2-1; D gene unclear. V was trimmed by 4 bases and J by 4 bases, leaving 5 bases between them. Germline V CDR1 and CDR2: SQVTM, ANQGSEA. This CDR3 is built from 11 residues. The CDR3 protein is CSVGPYNEQFF. DNA of the CDR3: TGCAGCGTTGGTCCATACAATGAGCAGTTCTTC.

The chain employs TRBV2 and TRBJ2-7; D is perhaps TRBD1 (8 bases). This CDR3 is built from 13 residues. V dropped 11 bases and J dropped 0 bases, with 14 bases sitting between them. CDR1 SNHLY and CDR2 FYNNEI come from the germline V gene. The chain's CDR3 is CAVTGGDSYEQYF. CDR3 coding DNA: TGTGCCGTAACAGGGGGGGACTCCTACGAGCAGTACTTC.

The chain joins TRBV11-2 to TRBJ1-2, with 8 positions matching TRBD1. The CDR3 extends over 17 amino acids. The V segment lost 0 bases and the J segment 5 bases; nucleotides outside the gene matches: 11. Germline V gene lookup returns CDR1 SGHAT and CDR2 FQNNGV. CDR3 nucleotide sequence: TGTGCCAGCAGCTTAGACGTCAGGGGGCTGGCATTATATGGCTACACCTTC. Amino acid sequence: CASSLDVRGLALYGYTF.

Comments on this clone: One junction end does not reproduce the germline sequence, and a read error may be involved. V and J are TRBV9 and TRBJ1-1, with D unresolved. The length of the CDR3 is 16 residues. Germline V lookup: CDR1 SGDLS, CDR2 YYNGEE. The CDR3, as DNA: TGTGCCAGCAGCGTAGTAGATGGCAGAAAGAACACTGAAGCTCTCTTT. It yields the protein CASSVVDGRKNTEALF.

This clone was seen a few times. This rearrangement joins TRBV2 to TRBJ1-5; 8 bases map to TRBD1. V lost 5 bases and J lost 5; bases outside the gene matches: 5. Germline CDR1 reads SNHLY; CDR2 reads FYNNEI. The CDR3 is 14 residues long. This CDR3 reads CASSTQGGYQPQHF. The CDR3 nucleotides are TGTGCCAGCAGTACACAGGGGGGCTATCAGCCCCAGCATTTT.

This clone was observed a few times. The V and J genes are TRBV5-1 and TRBJ2-4; D might be TRBD1 or TRBD2, each matching 5 bases. This CDR3 has 15 residues. V lost 2 bases to trimming and J lost 1 base, with 10 bases between them. Looked up from germline, CDR1 is SGHRS and CDR2 is YFSETQ. The CDR3 protein is CASSLEGFAKNIQYF. The CDR3 bases are TGCGCCAGCAGCTTAGAGGGGTTTGCCAAAAACATTCAGTACTTC.

The chain combines TRBV19 with TRBJ2-1; D gene uncertain. V lost 3 bases, J lost 8 bases, and 11 bases lay in between. CDR1 and CDR2 (germline): LNHDA, SQIVND (reference sequence). This CDR3 contains 13 residues. CDR3 amino acids: CASSMPEKHEQFF. Written as DNA, the CDR3 is TGTGCCAGTAGTATGCCCGAGAAACATGAGCAGTTCTTC.

The gene calls are TRBV9 and TRBJ2-1; TRBD2 matches at 13 bases. With 3 bases clipped from V and 1 base from J, the junction kept 10 bases outside the gene matches. CDR1 and CDR2 from the germline V gene are SGDLS and YYNGEE. This CDR3 spans 19 amino acids. CDR3 amino acids: CASSDPGTSGERSYNEQFF. The CDR3 nucleotides read TGTGCCAGCAGCGATCCCGGGACTAGCGGGGAACGTTCCTACAATGAGCAGTTCTTC.

This clone occurred a few times. The chain joins TRBV30 to TRBJ2-2; 9 bases match TRBD2. Germline V gene sequence: CDR1 GTSNPN, CDR2 SVGIG (reference sequence). V lost 0 bases to trimming and J lost 8 bases; unmatched junction nucleotides: 4. CDR3 length: 14 residues. The CDR3 region is CAWSVSLAGGELFF. The DNA of the CDR3 is TGTGCCTGGAGTGTTAGCCTAGCGGGAGGGGAGCTGTTTTTT.

The gene calls are TRBV13 and TRBJ2-7; tentatively, D is TRBD2 (6 bases). The CDR3 has 13 amino acids. Between the trimmed V and J ends, which lost 5 bases and 0 bases, there was a span of 8 bases. Per the germline V gene, CDR1 is PRHDT and CDR2 is FYEKMQ (reference sequence). The CDR3 nucleotides are TGTGCCAGCAGCCGGGACTTCTCCTACGAGCAGTACTTC. Translation gives CASSRDFSYEQYF.